Below, one T cell receptor (beta chain) is given with its context. This record comes from a study of T cells in Graves' hyperthyroidism and ophthalmopathy. Hyperthyroidism patients were newly diagnosed, had disease duration under 2 months, and were aged 18 to 65 years. RNA transcripts provided the source from which TCR beta CDR3 regions were amplified. TCR CDR3 regions were first amplified by RT-PCR with HTBI primers. TCRdb re-called the multiplex PCR reads through MiXCR, storing one row per CDR3 protein. The repertoire holds 300,000 to 450,000 distinct CDR3 sequences, with about a sixth as singletons. The V and J ends lost 4 bases and 2 bases, in that order; junction bases with no gene match: 4. Germline V lookup: CDR1 SQVTM, CDR2 ANQGSEA. The CDR3 contains 14 residues.

Sequencing was performed on blood. The clonotype originates from a woman younger than 30 with Graves' hyperthyroidism that later progressed to Graves' ophthalmopathy. This chain uses TRBV29-1 with TRBJ2-1, with 8 bases lining up with TRBD2. The chain's CDR3 is CSVGSAGAYNEQFF. The CDR3 nucleotides are TGCAGCGTTGGTTCAGCGGGGGCCTACAATGAGCAGTTCTTC.